This T cell receptor beta chain was captured in a study of OX40 agonist ivuxolimab in advanced cancers. General study findings and limits: CD4+ T cells averaged fewer expanded clones than CD8+ T cells. Compared with others, partial responders at 0.1-3.0 mg/kg displayed clonal expansion among the lowest.

Of note for this clone: Its specificity is unknown.

V was cut by 1 base and J by 3 bases, with 9 bases left in between. Germline values: CDR1 SGHTA, CDR2 FQGNSA. The CDR3 contains 14 residues. Libraries were prepared by immunoSEQ multiplex PCR; TCRdb keeps only in-frame clonotypes and omits some of them. This sample yields roughly 62,000 clones, of which roughly 83% are seen a single time; roughly 2.7% belongs to the top ten. The chain joins TRBV7-2 to TRBJ1-2; the D gene is possibly TRBD1 (6 bases). The receptor's source is an adult with an advanced solid tumor such as melanoma, head and neck, liver or kidney cancer. Sequenced material: CD4+ or CD8+ T cells sorted from blood, taken in a trial of the OX40 agonist ivuxolimab. CDR3 nucleotide sequence: TGTGCCAGCAGCTTAGTTGCAGGGGACTATGGCTACACCTTC. Protein: CASSLVAGDYGYTF.